This is a list of T cell receptor beta chains from one sample in a study of blood T cells in healthy people across ages. MiXCR was run by TCRdb on the 5' RACE reads, yielding one entry per CDR3 protein. The sample consists of 1.5 million to 2 million distinct CDR3 sequences, about 30% of them appearing once. Sequencing was performed on blood. The receptors originated from a woman in her thirties in good health. CDR3s include the opening cysteine and the closing phenylalanine or tryptophan. D genes are given only for firm matches. Clone size, where shown, is once, few, many, or a class for clones that have expanded.

v_gene	d_gene	j_gene	abundance	len	CDR3nt	CDR3aa
TRBV7-9	NA	TRBJ1-2	NA	17	TGTGCCAGCAGCTTATTGGGGGACATTGCCACCTCCTATGGCTACACCTTC	CASSLLGDIATSYGYTF
TRBV6-6	TRBD1	TRBJ1-2	NA	15	TGTGCCAGCAGGGGACAGGGATGGTCTTTTGATGGCTACACCTTC	CASRGQGWSFDGYTF
TRBV11-2	TRBD2	TRBJ2-3	few	17	TGTGCCAGCAGCAAAGGGACTAGCGGGGGGGGAACAGATACGCAGTATTTT	CASSKGTSGGGTDTQYF
TRBV15	NA	TRBJ2-5	few	15	TGTGCCACCAGCAGAGATTTGGGGCGGAAAGAGACCCAGTACTTC	CATSRDLGRKETQYF
TRBV6-1	NA	TRBJ2-5	many	16	TGTGCCAGCAGTGAACCTCGTGGGAGTTCGCGGGAGACCCAGTACTTC	CASSEPRGSSRETQYF
TRBV18	NA	TRBJ2-5	many	15	TGTGCCAGCTCAGGGGAATCGGTGAGACAAGAGACCCAGTACTTC	CASSGESVRQETQYF
TRBV27	NA	TRBJ2-3	NA	14	TGTGCTAGCAAGTATGGGGGGTTTCCCGATACGCAGTATTTT	CASKYGGFPDTQYF
TRBV29-1	NA	TRBJ1-1	NA	13	TGCAGCGTCAAACGCAGGGCTCGGGGTGAAGCTTTCTTT	CSVKRRARGEAFF
TRBV4-3	NA	TRBJ2-7	many	13	TGCGCCAGCAGCCAAGATCTGACGGGGGAGCAGTACTTC	CASSQDLTGEQYF
TRBV2	NA	TRBJ2-7	few	14	TGTGCCAGCAGAACCCCTTTAGAAAGTTACGAGCAGTACTTC	CASRTPLESYEQYF
TRBV5-6	NA	TRBJ2-7	NA	15	TGTGCCAGCAGCTTGCCACGACAGGCATCCTACGAGCAGTACTTC	CASSLPRQASYEQYF
TRBV20-1	NA	TRBJ2-7	NA	16	TGCAGTGCTAGAGATGCCGCCCGGGGCAGCTCCTACGAGCAGTACTTC	CSARDAARGSSYEQYF
TRBV3-1	NA	TRBJ2-1	few	12	TGTGCCAGCAGCCAAGATCCGCATTTCCAGTTCTTC	CASSQDPHFQFF
TRBV6-1	NA	TRBJ2-6	few	17	TGTGCCAGCAGCCCGGTCGGCAGATTAACTGGGGCCAACGTCCTGACTTTC	CASSPVGRLTGANVLTF
TRBV6-5	TRBD1	TRBJ2-2	NA	15	TGTGCCAGCAGGGGACAGGGGAGGAGGACCGGGGAGCTGTTTTTT	CASRGQGRRTGELFF
TRBV12-3/TRBV12-4	NA	TRBJ1-1	many	14	TGTGCCAGCAGTTTCGGGGGCGCTGACACTGAAGCTTTCTTT	CASSFGGADTEAFF
TRBV20-1	NA	TRBJ2-4	many	12	TGCAGTGCTAGAGACACCCTGGACATTCAGTACTTC	CSARDTLDIQYF
TRBV5-1	TRBD1	TRBJ2-1	NA	15	TGCGCCGGCAGGGAAACGGGACAGGGTTACGATGAGCAGTTCTTC	CAGRETGQGYDEQFF
TRBV9	NA	TRBJ2-7	NA	14	TGTGCCAGCAGCGGGTCCCAAACCTACAATGAGCAGTACTTC	CASSGSQTYNEQYF
TRBV10-3	NA	TRBJ1-6	many	16	TGTGCCATCAGTGGGACGGACCCATCATATAATTCACCCCTCCACTTT	CAISGTDPSYNSPLHF
TRBV28	NA	TRBJ1-2	few	17	TGTGCCAGCAGCCCAGGGTGGGGAAAGAAAGAGGTCTATGGCTACACCTTC	CASSPGWGKKEVYGYTF
TRBV30	NA	TRBJ2-7	NA	13	TGTGCCTGGAGAAATGCCAGATCCTACGAGCAGTACTTC	CAWRNARSYEQYF
TRBV20-1	TRBD1	TRBJ2-4	many	12	TGTAGTCTTCCGGGACAGGGGAACATTCAGTACTTC	CSLPGQGNIQYF
TRBV27	NA	TRBJ1-2	many	11	TGTGCCAGCAGTTCCTACTACGGCTACACCTTC	CASSSYYGYTF
TRBV20-1	NA	TRBJ2-1	many	13	TGCAGTGCTCCCGCGACAGACTACAATGAGCAGTTCTTC	CSAPATDYNEQFF
TRBV4-1	TRBD1	TRBJ1-5	NA	16	TGCGCCAGCAGCCAAGGCCAGGACAGGTTCCATCAGCCCCAGCATTTT	CASSQGQDRFHQPQHF
TRBV30	NA	TRBJ2-1	NA	14	TGTGCCTGGAGTGTAGGACCCTCGAGGAGTGAGCAGTTCTTC	CAWSVGPSRSEQFF
TRBV24-1	NA	TRBJ2-3	NA	15	TGTGCCACCAGTGGCACGGACAGACTCACAGATACGCAGTATTTT	CATSGTDRLTDTQYF
TRBV20-1	NA	TRBJ2-7	few	16	TGCAGTGCTAGAAGGGTTGCGGCCCTAAACCCCTACGAGCAGTACTTC	CSARRVAALNPYEQYF
TRBV24-1	NA	TRBJ2-5	many	13	TGTGCCACCAGTGATGGGAACCAAGAGACCCAGTACTTC	CATSDGNQETQYF
TRBV20-1	TRBD1	TRBJ2-5	NA	18	TGCAGTGCTAGAGATGCCCTGACAGGGGCTTGGAGCGAAGAGACCCAGTACTTC	CSARDALTGAWSEETQYF
TRBV12-3/TRBV12-4	NA	TRBJ2-5	few	13	TGTGCCAGCAGTTTTTCCCCTCGGACGGAGCAGTACTTC	CASSFSPRTEQYF
TRBV7-9	NA	TRBJ2-7	NA	15	TGTGCCAGCAGCCCTAGGGGGGTAGAAATCCACGAGCAGTACTTC	CASSPRGVEIHEQYF
TRBV2	NA	TRBJ2-1	NA	14	TGTGCCAGCGCTACAGGGCTAGCTTACAATGAGCAGTTCTTC	CASATGLAYNEQFF
TRBV29-1	NA	TRBJ2-2	NA	14	TGCAGCGTTCCACGAGGCGAGTACACCGGGGAGCTGTTTTTT	CSVPRGEYTGELFF
TRBV5-6	TRBD1	TRBJ1-6	few	14	TGTGCCAGCAGCCTGGGACAGGGCTTATCACCCCTCCACTTT	CASSLGQGLSPLHF
TRBV2	TRBD2	TRBJ2-7	many	16	TGTGCCAGCAGTGAAGACGGCGGGAGCTTTTCCTACGAGCAGTACTTC	CASSEDGGSFSYEQYF
TRBV12-3/TRBV12-4	NA	TRBJ1-1	NA	12	TGTGCCAGCAGCTCAGGGTTCGGGGGAGCTTTCTTT	CASSSGFGGAFF
TRBV10-2	NA	TRBJ1-2	many	15	TGCGCCAGCAGTGAGTCCGGCGGAGCTAACTATGGCTACACCTTC	CASSESGGANYGYTF
TRBV5-1	NA	TRBJ1-1	NA	13	TGCGCCAGCAGCTTGGAGGGGGTCCCGTGGGCTTTCTTT	CASSLEGVPWAFF
TRBV9	NA	TRBJ2-7	many	15	TGTGCCAGCACCCTCCCCCGGGGCTCCCTGTTCGAGCAGTACTTC	CASTLPRGSLFEQYF
TRBV20-1	NA	TRBJ2-4	many	14	TGCAGTGCTAGAGTTATGTTTGGCAAAAACATTCAGTACTTC	CSARVMFGKNIQYF
TRBV12-3/TRBV12-4	NA	TRBJ2-7	NA	15	TGTGCCAGCAGCGGGGGCCGGGGGCGACCCTACGAGCAGTACTTC	CASSGGRGRPYEQYF
TRBV24-1	NA	TRBJ2-5	NA	12	TGTGCCACCTCGAGCGGCGGGGAGACCCAGTACTTC	CATSSGGETQYF
TRBV2	NA	TRBJ2-7	NA	12	TGTGCCAGCTACAGGGATTACTACGAGCAGTACTTC	CASYRDYYEQYF
TRBV15	TRBD2	TRBJ2-3	few	17	TGTGCCACCAGCAGAGTAGGGGAGGGCAGGGTTGGAGATACGCAGTATTTT	CATSRVGEGRVGDTQYF
TRBV18	NA	TRBJ1-2	NA	14	TGTGCCAGCTCACCTCGGGAAGATGCAGTCGGCTACACCTTC	CASSPREDAVGYTF
TRBV10-1	NA	TRBJ2-7	NA	11	TGCGCCCCCACCCGGGGCTACGAGCAGTACTTC	CAPTRGYEQYF
TRBV20-1	NA	TRBJ2-1	NA	14	TGCAGTGCTAGAGACCAACAGGGATCCAATGAGCAGTTCTTC	CSARDQQGSNEQFF
TRBV7-2	TRBD2	TRBJ2-1	NA	20	TGTGCCAGCAGCTTCCCTCTTCGGCTAGCGGGGGCCGGGAACTACAATGAGCAGTTCTTC	CASSFPLRLAGAGNYNEQFF
TRBV4-3	TRBD1	TRBJ2-1	NA	16	TGCGCCAGCAGCCAAACGGACAGGGGGGGGAGCAATGAGCAGTTCTTC	CASSQTDRGGSNEQFF
TRBV29-1	NA	TRBJ1-1	NA	12	TGCAGCGCCTTTCGTATGGGCACTGAAGCTTGCTTT	CSAFRMGTEACF
TRBV15	NA	TRBJ1-5	few	15	TGTGCCACCAGCAGAGATCTGGGGGGCAATCAGCCCCAGCATTTT	CATSRDLGGNQPQHF
TRBV20-1	NA	TRBJ2-5	NA	12	TGCAGTGCTAGAGTTCAGCGAGAGACCCAGTACTTC	CSARVQRETQYF
TRBV28	TRBD2	TRBJ2-1	many	15	TGTGCCAGCAGCTTCGCCGCGGGAGGGCTCAATGAGCAGTTCTTC	CASSFAAGGLNEQFF
TRBV5-1	NA	TRBJ2-1	NA	14	TGCGCCAGCAGCTTGGGCCCCACTGGGAATGAGCAGTTCTTC	CASSLGPTGNEQFF
TRBV6-2/TRBV6-3	TRBD1	TRBJ1-2	NA	13	TGTGCCAGCAGTTCAGGGGGCGCCTATGGCTACACCTTC	CASSSGGAYGYTF
TRBV15	TRBD2	TRBJ2-7	many	15	TGTGCCACCAGCAGAGATCCGGGACTAACCTACGAGCAGTACTTC	CATSRDPGLTYEQYF
TRBV6-1	NA	TRBJ1-1	many	13	TGTGCCAGCAGTATAGTATCGAACACTGAAGCTTTCTTT	CASSIVSNTEAFF
TRBV10-3	NA	TRBJ2-7	NA	13	TGTGCCATCAGTGGGGTGAAGGGTTACGAGCAGTACTTC	CAISGVKGYEQYF